What follows are 14 T cell receptor beta chains derived from one specimen sequenced in a study of blood T cell repertoires in COVID-19 (dated by TCRdb to 2018 to 2021). Receptor libraries were prepared by the immunoSEQ multiplex PCR assay. TCRdb obtained this table from immuneACCESS and retained in-frame rearrangements with V and J assigned. These tables miss some clones; where compared with another copy, unresolved V genes account for less than half of the shortfall, and the remainder is unexplained. The sample records approximately 190,000 clones, around 83% of which are singletons. Around 6.3% of the sample is taken by the ten largest. The sample was peripheral blood. Receptors originate from a woman aged 40 to 50 with acute or convalescent COVID-19.

This clone was counted a single time. V gene TRBV19 combines with J gene TRBJ1-5, with D unresolved. This CDR3 comprises 18 residues. Per germline, CDR1 LNHDA and CDR2 SQIVND (reference sequence). V was cut by 7 bases and J by 5 bases, with 27 bases left in between. CDR3 DNA sequence: TGTGCCAGTACCCCCGATGGGAGTCGGGTCTACCAGGATCAGCCCCAGCATTTT. Translating gives CASTPDGSRVYQDQPQHF.

The rearrangement uses TRBV18 and TRBJ2-1; 8 bases align to TRBD2. The germline CDR1 and CDR2 sequences are KGHSH and LQKENI. CDR3 length equals 15 residues. The trim removed 3 bases at V and 7 bases at J, leaving 8 bases unmatched. As DNA, the CDR3 is TGTGCCAGCTCACCCGGAGCGGGGGACGGAAATGAGCAGTTCTTC. Its protein is CASSPGAGDGNEQFF.

This chain uses TRBV5-1 with TRBJ2-5; 12 nucleotides line up with TRBD2. V lost 4 bases and J lost 2; bases outside the gene matches: 6. The CDR3 is 16 amino acids. Per germline, CDR1 SGHRS and CDR2 YFSETQ. Written as DNA, the CDR3 is TGCGCCAGCAGCCGGCTAGCGGGGGGGCCGCAAGAGACCCAGTACTTC. This sequence encodes CASSRLAGGPQETQYF. Looking up the rest from reference TRBV5-1 and TRBJ2-5 gives the full variable domain: KAGVTQTPRYLIKTRGQQVTLSCSPISGHRSVSWYQQTPGQGLQFLFEYFSETQRNKGNFPGRFSGRQFSNSRSEMNVSTLELGDSALYLCASSRLAGGPQETQYFGPGTRLLVL.

The V and J genes are TRBV19 and TRBJ2-2; 9 positions match TRBD1. The trim removed 6 bases at V and 3 bases at J, leaving 2 bases unmatched. Per germline, CDR1 LNHDA and CDR2 SQIVND (reference sequence). This CDR3 has 14 residues. The chain's CDR3 is CASSRTGDTGELFF. The CDR3 region has the DNA TGTGCCAGTAGCAGGACAGGGGACACCGGGGAGCTGTTTTTT.

The CDR3 DNA reads as TGTGCCAGCAGTTACGATCAGGGGCGGATGAACACTGAAGCTTTCTTT. The encoded protein is CASSYDQGRMNTEAFF. V gene TRBV6-5 combines with J gene TRBJ1-1; D is possibly TRBD1 (6 bases). The V end was cut by 2 bases, the J end by 0 bases, with 13 bases between. The CDR3 is 16 amino acids. CDR1 and CDR2 from the germline V gene are MNHEY and SVGAGI.

This clone was detected only once. V is TRBV18 and J is TRBJ2-7; the match to TRBD1 covers 10 bases. The J segment lost 5 bases and the V segment lost 3 bases, leaving 7 bases of the junction unmatched. The germline V gene has CDR1 KGHSH and CDR2 LQKENI. The CDR3 sequence is 15 residues long. The CDR3 DNA reads TGTGCCAGCTCACCGACAGGGGGCTGGGGCCACGAGCAGTACTTC. It translates to CASSPTGGWGHEQYF.

This clone was seen more than once but under ten times. This chain connects TRBV30 to TRBJ1-4; TRBD1 is a possible D gene (5 bases). The CDR3 sequence is 17 residues long. Germline-derived CDR1 and CDR2 are GTSNPN and SVGIG (reference sequence). V was clipped by 2 bases and J by 5 bases, with 21 bases between them. Here the CDR3 DNA reads TGTGCCTGGAGTCCCCATCAAGGACAACGTGAGAATGAAAAACTGTTTTTT. It yields the protein CAWSPHQGQRENEKLFF.

The CDR3 DNA is TGTGCCAGCAGCTTAACCCAGGGTTACTACACTGAAGCTTTCTTT. Translated: CASSLTQGYYTEAFF. V is TRBV7-6 and J is TRBJ1-1; TRBD1 is a possible D gene (5 bases). Germline V lookup: CDR1 SGHVS, CDR2 FNYEAQ. This CDR3 is built from 15 residues. V lost 2 bases and J 3 bases, leaving 13 bases between the germline ends.

This clone is a singleton in its sample. The chain joins TRBV6-6 to TRBJ1-2; 7 bases match TRBD1. Germline V lookup: CDR1 MNHNY, CDR2 SVGAGI (reference sequence). The CDR3 loop spans 14 amino acids. V shed 5 bases, J shed 8 bases, and the junction held 11 bases outside the gene matches. Here the CDR3 reads CASSASGQSTGYTF. In DNA, the CDR3 is TGTGCCAGCAGTGCTTCGGGACAGTCGACCGGCTACACCTTC.

The chain uses TRBV19 and TRBJ2-5; TRBD2 matches at 7 bases. The CDR3 has 14 amino acids. V trimming: 1 base; J trimming: 5 bases; junction bases outside the gene matches: 4. The germline gives CDR1 LNHDA, CDR2 SQIVND (reference sequence). The CDR3 here is CASSIGGGSETQYF. The CDR3 nucleotides are TGTGCCAGTAGTATAGGTGGCGGGAGTGAGACCCAGTACTTC. The entire variable domain, with the rest obtained from reference TRBV19 and TRBJ2-5, is as follows: DGGITQSPKYLFRKEGQNVTLSCEQNLNHDAMYWYRQDPGQGLRLIYYSQIVNDFQKGDIAEGYSVSREKKESFPLTVTSAQKNPTAFYLCASSIGGGSETQYFGPGTRLLVL.

The chain employs TRBV5-4 and TRBJ2-3; the D gene is possibly TRBD2 (6 bases). V lost 6 bases, J lost 5 bases, and 16 bases lay in between. CDR3 length equals 14 residues. Germline CDR1 and CDR2: SGHNT and YYREEE (reference sequence). CDR3 residues: CASTIGGSEDTQYF. The CDR3 DNA follows: TGTGCCAGCACCATTGGGGGGAGTGAAGATACGCAGTATTTT.

The genes are TRBV9 and TRBJ2-2; D perhaps matches TRBD2 (5 bases). V was shortened by 4 bases and J by 4 bases, with 23 bases between the two germline ends. Per germline, CDR1 SGDLS and CDR2 YYNGEE. This CDR3 has 18 residues. CDR3 nucleotide sequence: TGTGCCAGCAGCCAAAACGGGGTCTTTGTGGGAGCCACCGGGGAGCTGTTTTTT. Translating gives CASSQNGVFVGATGELFF.

The chain couples TRBV29-1 to TRBJ2-1; possible D gene TRBD2, 5 bases. From germline, CDR1 is SQVTM and CDR2 ANQGSEA. V was trimmed by 5 bases and J by 5 bases, leaving 16 bases between them. This CDR3 has 14 amino acids. The CDR3 nucleotides are TGCAGCGTTCCGGTTGGGAGCGCACACAATGAGCAGTTCTTC. As protein: CSVPVGSAHNEQFF.

This clone was counted once. The chain couples TRBV7-9 to TRBJ1-3; TRBD1 aligns across 8 bases. Germline CDR1 reads SEHNR; CDR2 reads FQNEAQ (reference sequence). This CDR3 contains 16 residues. With V trimmed by 5 bases and J by 4 bases, 10 bases remained unmatched. Here the CDR3 DNA reads TGTGCCAGCAGCCGGGGACAGGCGGTAGGGGGAAACACCATATATTTT. It specifies CASSRGQAVGGNTIYF.